Listed below are T cell receptor beta chains from one sample, sequenced in a study of beta chain features in type 1 diabetes. Sequencing was performed with immunoSEQ multiplex PCR; in TCRdb, only in-frame clones are kept and a portion is missing. The data contain 35,000 to 45,000 clones, 50% to 75% of them singletons. The sequenced sample was Tregs from blood. The receptors derive from a woman aged 25 to 39 in good health. CDR3s include the opening cysteine and the closing phenylalanine or tryptophan. Fields, in order: clone size, J gene, V gene, D gene, CDR3 protein, CDR3 DNA. D genes are given only for firm matches. Size is stated for part of the rows, as once, few or many counts, or as a class when the clone is expanded.

>.|TRBJ1-1|TRBV7-2|TRBD1
CASSVTGGTEAFF
TGTGCCAGCAGCGTAACAGGGGGCACTGAAGCTTTCTTT
>.|TRBJ1-1|TRBV29-1|.
CSVKTDNTEAFF
TGCAGCGTTAAGACAGATAACACTGAAGCTTTCTTT
>.|TRBJ1-3|TRBV30|TRBD1
CAWRTGGLNTIYF
TGTGCCTGGAGGACAGGGGGCTTAAACACCATATATTTT
>.|TRBJ2-7|TRBV6-6|.
CASSYLGDEQYF
TGTGCCAGCAGTTACCTAGGTGACGAGCAGTACTTC
>.|TRBJ1-6|TRBV6-5|.
CASSRGNSPLHF
TGTGCCAGCAGTCGAGGAAATTCACCCCTCCACTTT
>few|TRBJ1-6|TRBV7-7|TRBD1
CASSLHRDRDYSPLHF
TGTGCTAGCAGCCTCCACCGGGACAGGGATTATTCACCCCTCCACTTT
>few|TRBJ2-1|TRBV4-3|.
CASSQEIQDPHNEQFF
TGCGCCAGCAGCCAAGAAATACAGGACCCCCACAATGAGCAGTTCTTC
>few|TRBJ2-1|TRBV5-1|TRBD1
CASSLTGQFSFF
TGCGCCAGCAGCCTAACGGGACAGTTCTCGTTCTTC
>.|TRBJ1-2|TRBV7-9|.
CASGGIYGYTF
TGTGCCAGCGGGGGGATCTATGGCTACACCTTC
>.|TRBJ2-7|TRBV7-3|TRBD2
CASSPTGTSGEQYF
TGTGCCAGCAGCCCGACCGGGACTAGCGGCGAGCAGTACTTC
>.|TRBJ2-1|TRBV9|.
CASSVAPTDYNEQFF
TGTGCCAGCAGCGTAGCTCCGACAGACTACAATGAGCAGTTCTTC
>.|TRBJ2-1|TRBV6-5|TRBD1
CASSYLPGQGDNEQFF
TGTGCCAGCAGTTACCTTCCGGGACAGGGGGACAATGAGCAGTTCTTC
>.|TRBJ1-1|TRBV5-1|TRBD1
CASSRRFRPTGETEAFF
TGCGCCAGCAGCCGGAGATTTAGGCCGACAGGGGAAACTGAAGCTTTCTTT
>.|TRBJ1-6|TRBV15|TRBD1
CATSRTRDRASPLHF
TGTGCCACCAGCAGAACCCGGGACAGGGCTTCACCCCTCCACTTT
>.|TRBJ2-1|TRBV19|TRBD2
CASTSANQGQFF
TGTGCCAGCACTAGCGCCAATCAGGGGCAGTTCTTC